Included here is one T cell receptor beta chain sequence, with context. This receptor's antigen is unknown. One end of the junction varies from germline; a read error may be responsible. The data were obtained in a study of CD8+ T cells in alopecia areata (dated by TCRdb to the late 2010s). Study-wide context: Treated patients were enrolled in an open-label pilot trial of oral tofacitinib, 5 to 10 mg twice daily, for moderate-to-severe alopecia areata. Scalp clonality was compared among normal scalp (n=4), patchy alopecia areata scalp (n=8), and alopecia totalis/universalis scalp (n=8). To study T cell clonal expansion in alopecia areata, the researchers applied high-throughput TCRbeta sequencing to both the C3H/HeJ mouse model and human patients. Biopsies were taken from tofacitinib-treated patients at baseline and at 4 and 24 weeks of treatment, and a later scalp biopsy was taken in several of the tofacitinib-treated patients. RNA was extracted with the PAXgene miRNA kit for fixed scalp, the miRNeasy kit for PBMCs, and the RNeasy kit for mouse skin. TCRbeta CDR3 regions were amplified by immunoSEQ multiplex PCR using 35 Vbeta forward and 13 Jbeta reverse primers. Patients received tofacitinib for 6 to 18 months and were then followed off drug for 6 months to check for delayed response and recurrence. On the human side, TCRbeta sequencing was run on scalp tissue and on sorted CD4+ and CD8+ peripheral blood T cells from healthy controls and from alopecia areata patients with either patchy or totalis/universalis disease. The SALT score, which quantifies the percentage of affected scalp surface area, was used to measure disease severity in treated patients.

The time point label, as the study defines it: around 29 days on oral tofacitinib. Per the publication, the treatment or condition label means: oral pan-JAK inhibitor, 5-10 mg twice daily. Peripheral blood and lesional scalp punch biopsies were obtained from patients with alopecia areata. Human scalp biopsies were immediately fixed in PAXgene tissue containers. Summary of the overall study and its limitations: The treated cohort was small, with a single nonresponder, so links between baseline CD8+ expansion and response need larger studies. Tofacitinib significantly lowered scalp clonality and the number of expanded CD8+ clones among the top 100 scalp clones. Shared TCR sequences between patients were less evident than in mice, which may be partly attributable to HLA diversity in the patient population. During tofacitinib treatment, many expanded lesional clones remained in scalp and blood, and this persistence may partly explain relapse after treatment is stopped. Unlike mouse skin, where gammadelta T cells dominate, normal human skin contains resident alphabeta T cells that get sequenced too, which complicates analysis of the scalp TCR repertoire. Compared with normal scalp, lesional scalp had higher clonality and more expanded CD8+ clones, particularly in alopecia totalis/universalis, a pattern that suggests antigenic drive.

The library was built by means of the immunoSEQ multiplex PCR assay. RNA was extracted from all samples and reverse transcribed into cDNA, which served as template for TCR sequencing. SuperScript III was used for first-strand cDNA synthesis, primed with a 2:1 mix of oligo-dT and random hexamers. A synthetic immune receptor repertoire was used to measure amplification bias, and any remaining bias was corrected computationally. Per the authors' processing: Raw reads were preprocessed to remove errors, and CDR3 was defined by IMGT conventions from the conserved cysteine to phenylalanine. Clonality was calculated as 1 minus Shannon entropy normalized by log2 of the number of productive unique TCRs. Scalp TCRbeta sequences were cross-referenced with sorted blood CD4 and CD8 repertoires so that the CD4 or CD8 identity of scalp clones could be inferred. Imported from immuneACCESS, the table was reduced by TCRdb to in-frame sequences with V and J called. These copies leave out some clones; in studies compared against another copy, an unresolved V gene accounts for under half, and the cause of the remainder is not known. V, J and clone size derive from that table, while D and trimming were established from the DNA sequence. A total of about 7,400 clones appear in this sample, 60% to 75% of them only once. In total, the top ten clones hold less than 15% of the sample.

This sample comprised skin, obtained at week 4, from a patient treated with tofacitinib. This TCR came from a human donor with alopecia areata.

The nucleotides are TGTACCAGCAGTTTGGGGGTAACCGGGGAGCTGTTTTTT. The translation is CTSSLGVTGELFF. Recombination linked TRBV27 to TRBJ2-2, with a tentative D call of TRBD1 or TRBD2, each matching 5 bases. CDR1 and CDR2 (MNHEY, SMNVEV) derive from the germline V gene (reference sequence). There are 13 amino acids in the CDR3, from cysteine to phenylalanine inclusive. Left in the record is the CDR3 DNA by itself, 39 bases read in frame from the first base.